This T cell receptor (beta chain) was profiled in a study of blood T cell repertoires in COVID-19. At the level of the study: In Cohort 3, a recovered donor had either two negative PCRs, clearance, or symptom resolution. The origin of the acute and convalescent COVID-19 samples was the United States, Italy and Spain.

With 6 bases clipped from V and 0 bases from J, the junction kept 10 bases outside the gene matches. This CDR3 comprises 18 residues. Germline V gives CDR1 SQVTM, CDR2 ANQGSEA. In assigning cohorts, the study relied on participant-reported clinical history. Per the original methods: Amplification with reference gene primers provided the estimates of nucleated cell counts. The method was immunoSEQ multiplex PCR; TCRdb's version includes in-frame clones alone and lacks a portion of them. V and J calls and clone size are those listed in that table; D and trimming were worked out from the DNA. The table has approximately 240,000 clones, roughly nine tenths seen once.

The receptor comes from a woman in her forties or fifties in a cohort exposed to, infected with or recovered from COVID-19 (not recorded which). The chain has TRBV29-1 and TRBJ2-1; 14 positions match TRBD2. Sequences were obtained from PBMCs or T cells enriched from blood (not recorded which). CDR3 DNA: TGCAGCGTCCGGACTAGCGGGGGGACTTTAAGCTCCTACAATGAGCAGTTCTTC. Amino acids: CSVRTSGGTLSSYNEQFF.